This T cell receptor beta chain was observed in a study of CDR3 diversity in severe acne. TCRdb passed the PCR reads through MiXCR, listing each CDR3 protein once. Here the sample spans 65,000 to 95,000 distinct CDR3 sequences, 45% to 65% being singletons. Germline values: CDR1 KGHSH, CDR2 LQKENI. The CDR3 totals 16 residues. The V gene lost 2 bases and the J gene lost 4 bases, with 17 bases spanning the gap. This clonotype was picked up a small number of times. This TCR was recovered from a male donor in good health, without acne. Sequenced sample: blood. The chain employs TRBV18 and TRBJ1-1; TRBD1 might be the D (5 bases). This CDR3 reads CASSPGGGHVVTEAFF. Here the CDR3 DNA reads TGTGCCAGCTCACCAGGAGGCGGACACGTGGTCACTGAAGCTTTCTTT.